This entry is about one T cell receptor (beta chain). The time point denotes: pretreatment peripheral blood. This sample was included in a study of PD-L1 blockade in urothelial cancer. Study in general: Twenty-five out of 29 patients were men whose urothelial cancer was bladder-origin. Enrolled patients had been treated previously with 0 to 3 chemotherapy regimens. Analyzed time points were 3 weeks (second dose) and 6 weeks after therapy began.

Profiling relied on immunoSEQ multiplex PCR, and the TCRdb table lists in-frame clones only, not all of them. The table shows tens of thousands of clones, with about 90% occurring only once. Germline V gene lookup returns CDR1 SGHAT and CDR2 FQNNGV. The CDR3 totals 14 residues. The J segment lost 3 bases and the V segment lost 5 bases, leaving 7 bases of the junction unmatched. This chain connects TRBV11-2 to TRBJ2-7, with 7 bases lining up with TRBD1. The source is a man between 60 and 70 years old with urothelial cancer. The material sequenced was PBMCs, taken around atezolizumab (anti-PD-L1) treatment. The CDR3 spells CASSHGQAYYEQYF. CDR3 sequence (DNA): TGTGCCAGCAGCCATGGACAGGCCTACTACGAGCAGTACTTC.